The subject of this entry is one TCR beta chain. Its antigen is undetermined. The source of the sample is a study of high-grade serous ovarian cancer treatment subgroups. As for the study in general: Samples averaged about 15,000 reads and around 7,000 unique TCR beta rearrangements. Findings and limits, study-wide: TCR clonal relatedness correlated positively with neoantigen level. CDR1 and CDR2 were left unanalyzed; analyses focused on CDR3.

CDR1 is SGHTA, CDR2 FQGTGA, per germline. V was shortened by 1 base and J by 0 bases, with 16 bases between the two germline ends. The CDR3 loop spans 19 amino acids. Tumor samples were obtained before definitive surgery or chemotherapy. Measured with immunoSEQ multiplex PCR; TCRdb has only the in-frame clones, and not every one. Of approximately 900 clones in the sample, roughly 75% are singletons; the top ten hold around 16%. This TCR was recovered from a human donor with high-grade serous ovarian cancer. The sample was tumor tissue. The rearrangement joins TRBV7-3 to TRBJ1-6; D ambiguous. As DNA, the CDR3 is TGTGCCAGCAGCTTAATTTGGGTTAAACCGAGCTCCTATAATTCACCCCTCCACTTT. Amino acids: CASSLIWVKPSSYNSPLHF.